Each of the 18 T cell receptor beta chains below was sequenced from the same sample in a study of blood T cells in healthy people across ages. Using a J-beta primer mix together with a sample-barcoded 5' primer, a second PCR was run for roughly 6 to 12 cycles. TCRdb reprocessed the 5' RACE reads via MiXCR and lists one record per CDR3 protein. The sample holds roughly 720,000 distinct CDR3 sequences, roughly 50% seen once. The sequencing sample was made of blood. Receptors originate from a man aged 80 or over in good health.

This clonotype was observed at least ten times. This chain joins TRBV29-1 and TRBJ2-1, with 10 bases lining up with TRBD2. The V gene end was trimmed by 6 bases and the J gene end by 8 bases; junction bases not matched to a gene: 10. There are 14 residues in the CDR3. The germline CDR1 and CDR2 sequences are SQVTM and ANQGSEA. CDR3 nucleotide sequence: TGCAGCGTCACTTCTAGCGGGAGATACGATGAGCAGTTCTTC. Its translation is CSVTSSGRYDEQFF.

This clonotype was picked up a small number of times. The genes are TRBV12-3 or TRBV12-4 and TRBJ2-1; TRBD2 aligns across 7 bases. J was trimmed by 4 bases and V by 2 bases; bases with no gene match: 5. This CDR3 has 15 residues. CDR3 in DNA: TGTGCCAGCAGTTTAATCGAGCGGGGATACAATGAGCAGTTCTTC. This gives the protein CASSLIERGYNEQFF.

As for this clonotype: A junction boundary mismatches the germline segment, possibly from a read error. This sequence joins TRBV5-6 and TRBJ2-1; 7 bases line up with TRBD2. The CDR3 has 15 amino acids. Germline-derived CDR1 and CDR2 are SGHDT and YYEEEE. The CDR3 loop is CAGSRGTNPYNEQFF. CDR3 coding DNA: TGTGCCGGCAGCCGAGGGACTAATCCCTACAATGAGCAGTTCTTC.

V and J are TRBV20-1 and TRBJ2-7, with TRBD2 identical over 12 bases. The germline V gene encodes CDR1 DFQATT and CDR2 SNEGSKA (reference sequence). The CDR3 is made up of 14 amino acids. V gave up 7 bases and J gave up 6 bases; unmatched junction bases: 10. The CDR3 loop is CSGLLAGGRGEQYF. In DNA form, the CDR3 reads TGCAGTGGCCTACTAGCGGGAGGACGGGGCGAGCAGTACTTC.

This clonotype showed up just a few times. Just one base apart from a much larger clone, this may be a read error. Here the CDR3 reads CSAPSGSSSYNEQYF. For the CDR3, the DNA is TGCAGTGCCCCTAGCGGGTCGAGCTCCTACAATGAGCAGTACTTC. This sequence joins TRBV20-1 and TRBJ2-1; 8 bases line up with TRBD2. The J call could be wrong; TRBJ2-7 is a better fit for the DNA end. This CDR3 is 15 amino acids long. Germline V gene data show CDR1 as DFQATT and CDR2 as SNEGSKA (reference sequence).

This clonotype was observed a few times. The chain links TRBV20-1 to TRBJ2-7; 8 nucleotides agree with TRBD1. The CDR3 is 14 residues long. The germline V gene encodes CDR1 DFQATT and CDR2 SNEGSKA (reference sequence). V shed 6 bases, J shed 4 bases, and the junction held 11 bases outside the gene matches. CDR3 in DNA: TGCAGTGCCCCGAGGACAGGGTTCGCGTACGAGCAGTACTTC. This codes for CSAPRTGFAYEQYF.

This clonotype was found many times. V usage is TRBV18 and J usage is TRBJ2-3; D is unclear. The CDR3 extends over 14 amino acids. Trimming took 3 bases from V and 14 from J, leaving 21 bases between them. Looked up from germline, CDR1 is KGHSH and CDR2 is LQKENI. The CDR3 nucleotides are TGTGCCAGCTCACCTTCAGGAGAGTACAGATACGCGTATTTT. It translates to CASSPSGEYRYAYF.

In regard to this clonotype: Possible read error: a much larger clone is one base away. The rearrangement joins TRBV12-3 or TRBV12-4 to TRBJ2-1; D gene uncertain. This CDR3 spans 14 amino acids. V was shortened by 5 bases and J by 0 bases, with 8 bases between the two germline ends. The CDR3 sequence: CASSVPSSYNEQFF. The CDR3 DNA is TGTGCCAGCAGTGTCCCTAGCTCCTACAATGAGCAGTTCTTC.

The chain carries TRBV12-5 and TRBJ2-3, with D possibly being TRBD2 (6 bases). The length of the CDR3 is 13 residues. Trimming pared 7 bases from V and 2 bases from J, leaving 10 bases between. CDR1 is LGHNT and CDR2 is FRNRAP in the germline V gene. CDR3 nucleotide sequence: TGTGCTAGTGCGCTAGCGTTCACAGATACGCAGTATTTT. This translates into CASALAFTDTQYF.

This clonotype was seen just once. The V gene is TRBV18, the J gene TRBJ2-1; D may correspond to TRBD1 or TRBD2 (5 bases each). Trimming removed 1 base from V and 7 bases from J, with 14 bases in between. The CDR3 length is 15 residues. CDR1 is KGHSH, CDR2 LQKENI, per germline. CDR3 in DNA: TGTGCCAGCTCACCACGAAGGGGAGATGGAAATGAGCAGTTCTTC. Protein sequence: CASSPRRGDGNEQFF. Full variable domain (rest looked up from reference TRBV18 and TRBJ2-1): NAGVMQNPRHLVRRRGQEARLRCSPMKGHSHVYWYRQLPEEGLKFMVYLQKENIIDESGMPKERFSAEFPKEGPSILRIQQVVRGDSAAYFCASSPRRGDGNEQFFGPGTRLTVL.

V is TRBV30 and J is TRBJ1-2; D gene uncertain. Deletions cut 2 bases from V and 6 bases from J, with 10 bases between. Per the germline V gene, CDR1 is GTSNPN and CDR2 is SVGIG (reference sequence). CDR3 size: 12 residues. The CDR3 nucleotides read TGTGCCTGGAGTTTTGGACTCCATGGCTACACCTTC. It specifies CAWSFGLHGYTF.

This sequence joins TRBV12-3 or TRBV12-4 and TRBJ1-2; the D is unclear. CDR3 length equals 15 residues. Between the trimmed V and J ends, which lost 6 bases and 5 bases, there was a span of 19 bases. DNA for the CDR3: TGTGCCAGCAGGGCTGGACGGAGCGGGATGTATGGCTACACCTTC. Its translation: CASRAGRSGMYGYTF.

The rearrangement links TRBV20-1 to TRBJ2-1, with D perhaps matching TRBD1 (6 bases). Germline CDR1 reads DFQATT; CDR2 reads SNEGSKA (reference sequence). The CDR3 has 14 amino acids. V lost 2 bases, J lost 10 bases, and 18 bases lay in between. The CDR3 loop reads CSARPSQGPSEQFF. The CDR3 bases are TGCAGTGCTAGACCTTCCCAGGGGCCCTCAGAGCAGTTCTTC.

The chain has TRBV7-9 and TRBJ2-2; D is unresolved. Germline CDR1 SEHNR, CDR2 FQNEAQ (reference sequence). The V gene lost 3 bases and the J gene lost 3 bases, with 8 bases spanning the gap. The CDR3 loop spans 14 amino acids. The CDR3 spells CASSLRPDTGELFF. The CDR3 DNA follows: TGTGCCAGCAGCTTGCGACCCGACACCGGGGAGCTGTTTTTT.

The V gene is TRBV20-1, the J gene TRBJ2-5, with D possibly TRBD2 on 6 matching bases. Germline V gene sequence: CDR1 DFQATT, CDR2 SNEGSKA (reference sequence). The CDR3 is made up of 14 amino acids. The V and J ends lost 3 bases and 1 base respectively, with 12 bases between them. The CDR3 is CSASSTSSQETQYF. Written as DNA, the CDR3 is TGCAGTGCTAGTTCTACTAGCTCCCAAGAGACCCAGTACTTC.

This clonotype was seen only a few times. The rearrangement links TRBV12-3 or TRBV12-4 to TRBJ2-4; 7 bases are shared with TRBD2. With the DNA end fitting TRBJ2-7 better, the J assignment may be wrong. This CDR3 is 14 amino acids long. CDR3 sequence (DNA): TGTGCCAGCAGTCCGAGCGGGACCCCAGGCGAGCAGTACTTC. Translated, it gives CASSPSGTPGEQYF.

This clonotype was observed a single time. The chain couples TRBV12-3 or TRBV12-4 to TRBJ1-1; D uncertain. Trimming shortened V by 3 bases and J by 7 bases, and 6 bases separated the two germline ends. The CDR3 extends over 11 amino acids. In DNA, the CDR3 is TGTGCCAGCAGTTTCAAAGTTGAAGCTTTCTTT. Encoded protein: CASSFKVEAFF.

The CDR3 sequence is CASSEVLAGGRYF. The CDR3 region has the DNA TGTGCCAGCAGTGAGGTCCTAGCGGGGGGAAGGTACTTC. This rearrangement joins TRBV6-1 to TRBJ2-7, with TRBD2 identical over 11 bases. This CDR3 is 13 amino acids long. Per germline, CDR1 MNHNS and CDR2 SASEGT. The J segment lost 12 bases and the V segment lost 3 bases, leaving 7 bases of the junction unmatched.